The 20 T cell receptor beta chains given below trace back to one sample, sequenced in a study of tumor and adjacent non-tumor tissue in lung cancer. The template was RNA from unsorted bulk tissue. A modified ARM-PCR protocol with three rounds of nested PCR amplified TCRbeta. One entry per CDR3 protein results from TCRdb running MiXCR on the multiplex PCR reads. The repertoire consists of fewer than 120,000 distinct CDR3 sequences, with 84% occurring once and the leading ten covering 20% to 25%. Sequenced: lung tumor tissue. These receptors were collected from a man aged 70 or older with non-small cell lung cancer.

The V and J genes are TRBV4-3 and TRBJ2-3; no clear D. Germline V gene data show CDR1 as LGHNA and CDR2 as YSLEER. The V and J ends lost 5 bases and 11 bases respectively, with 14 bases between them. There are 12 residues in the CDR3. CDR3 coding DNA: TGCGCCAGCAGCTCTCGAACATATAGGCAGTATTTT. Protein: CASSSRTYRQYF.

This chain connects TRBV11-2 to TRBJ1-3; a possible D gene is TRBD1 (5 bases). V lost 9 bases, J lost 9 bases, and 27 bases lay in between. This CDR3 spans 16 amino acids. Germline values: CDR1 SGHAT, CDR2 FQNNGV. CDR3 region: CASNLGEGFSGSTIYF. CDR3 nucleotide sequence: TGTGCCAGTAACTTAGGCGAGGGGTTTTCTGGCAGCACCATATATTTT.

This clonotype was seen many times. The chain recombines TRBV5-1 with TRBJ1-2; weak D call: TRBD1 (6 bases). Germline CDR1 SGHRS, CDR2 YFSETQ. Trimming took off 1 base at V and 6 bases at J, with 13 bases between the two ends. The CDR3 totals 14 residues. The CDR3 sequence is CASSLLWGADGYTF. CDR3 DNA: TGCGCCAGCAGCTTGCTATGGGGGGCGGATGGCTACACCTTC.

With respect to this clonotype: A much bigger clone sits one base away, suggesting this may be a read error. This chain uses TRBV19 with TRBJ1-5; 10 bases are shared with TRBD1. Germline V gene data show CDR1 as LNHDA and CDR2 as SQIVND (reference sequence). The CDR3 length is 17 residues. CDR3 DNA sequence: TGTGCCAATAGTACAGTGGGACCGGGACAGGGGTACCAGCCCCAGCATTTT. Protein sequence: CANSTVGPGQGYQPQHF.

This clonotype has more than one count but fewer than ten. At one end, the junction sequence differs from germline, possibly due to a read error. The rearrangement links TRBV20-1 to TRBJ1-2; maybe TRBD1 (6 bases). The CDR3 loop spans 10 amino acids. CDR1 is DFQATT, CDR2 SNEGSKA, per germline (reference sequence). CDR3 nucleotides: TGCAGTGCTAAAGGGGGAGGCTACATCTTC. This sequence encodes CSAKGGGYIF.

A word on this clonotype: As the CDR3 is not closed by the conserved phenylalanine or tryptophan, this likely results from a read error. The V call is TRBV13, the J call TRBJ2-7, with D possibly matching TRBD2 (6 bases). V lost 4 bases, J lost 9 bases, and 16 bases lay in between. The CDR3 is 13 amino acids. From germline, CDR1 is PRHDT and CDR2 FYEKMQ (reference sequence). The CDR3, as DNA: TGTGCCAGCAGCTCAACCACGGGGGATGGGCAGTACCTC. It specifies CASSSTTGDGQYL.

In the case of this clonotype: This may stem from a read error, because a much larger clone lies one nucleotide away. The chain is built from TRBV7-2 and TRBJ2-3; D call uncertain. Germline V gives CDR1 SGHTA, CDR2 FQGNSA. This CDR3 spans 12 amino acids. CDR3 sequence: CANSPNADTQYF. DNA of the CDR3: TGTGCCAACAGCCCAAACGCAGATACGCAGTATTTT. The variable domain in full, with the rest retrieved from reference TRBV7-2 and TRBJ2-3, is GAGVSQSPSNKVTEKGKDVELRCDPISGHTALYWYRQSLGQGLEFLIYFQGNSAPDKSGLPSDRFSAERTGGSVSTLTIQRTQQEDSAVYLCANSPNADTQYFGPGTRLTVL.

Remarks on this clonotype: One junction end disagrees with the germline gene, perhaps due to a read error. The J gene is TRBJ1-2, the V gene TRBV11-2, with D tentatively TRBD1 (6 bases). CDR3 length: 13 amino acids. Per the germline V gene, CDR1 is SGHAT and CDR2 is FQNNGV. This chain's CDR3 is CAGSLDRRGGYTF. As DNA, the CDR3 is TGTGCCGGCAGCTTAGACAGGAGGGGTGGTTACACCTTC. The full variable domain, in which reference TRBV11-2 and TRBJ1-2 provide the parts outside the CDR3, is EAGVAQSPRYKIIEKRQSVAFWCNPISGHATLYWYQQILGQGPKLLIQFQNNGVVDDSQLPKDRFSAERLKGVDSTLKIQPAKLEDSAVYLCAGSLDRRGGYTFGSGTRLTVV.

As to this clonotype: One end of the junction does not line up with germline, which may come from a read error. The J gene is TRBJ2-3, the V gene TRBV6-1; D remains ambiguous. Per germline, CDR1 MNHNS and CDR2 SASEGT. The length of the CDR3 is 14 residues. CDR3: CVSNALGRTDTQYF. For the CDR3, the DNA is TGTGTCAGCAATGCTTTAGGACGGACAGATACGCAGTATTTT.

The CDR3 DNA follows: TGCAGTGCTAGCACCCCTGTACTAGCGGGAGATTGGACCGGGGAGCTGTTTTTT. Translating it yields CSASTPVLAGDWTGELFF. The chain recombines TRBV20-1 with TRBJ2-2; 11 nucleotides match TRBD2. V lost 3 bases, J lost 5 bases, and 14 bases stayed unmatched. The CDR3 loop spans 18 amino acids. CDR1 is DFQATT and CDR2 is SNEGSKA in the germline V gene (reference sequence).

Concerning this clonotype itself: A junction boundary mismatches the germline segment, possibly from a read error. CDR3 region: CTSSLTGLAQETQYF. CDR3 sequence (DNA): TGTACCAGCAGCTTAACGGGACTAGCCCAAGAGACCCAGTACTTC. The rearrangement links TRBV7-3 to TRBJ2-5; 9 bases fit TRBD2. Germline CDR1 reads SGHTA; CDR2 reads FQGTGA. The CDR3 is made up of 15 amino acids.

With regard to this clonotype: At one boundary the junction diverges from the germline segment, which might be a read error. This chain joins TRBV29-1 and TRBJ2-5; D is unresolved. Germline V gives CDR1 SQVTM, CDR2 ANQGSEA. This CDR3 has 12 residues. The CDR3 DNA reads as TGCAGCGTCTCTCCTGGAGCCGAGACCCGGTACTTC. The encoded protein is CSVSPGAETRYF.

A word on this clonotype: One junction end disagrees with the germline gene, perhaps due to a read error. J is TRBJ2-1 and V is TRBV11-1; 9 nucleotides align to TRBD1. The germline V gene has CDR1 SGHAT and CDR2 FQDESV (reference sequence). This CDR3 is 16 amino acids long. Here the CDR3 reads CVSSPRPGQGPHEQFF. The CDR3 DNA reads TGTGTCAGCAGCCCCCGGCCAGGACAGGGGCCACATGAACAGTTCTTC.

Details on this clonotype: At one end, the junction sequence differs from germline, possibly due to a read error. DNA of the CDR3: TGTACCAGCAGTCTATATCAGAGAGATACGCAGTATTTT. Translation gives CTSSLYQRDTQYF. The chain is built from TRBV6-6 and TRBJ2-3; D ambiguous. Germline-derived CDR1 and CDR2 are MNHNY and SVGAGI (reference sequence). The CDR3 is 13 residues long.

In its sample, this clonotype was seen once. J is TRBJ2-2 and V is TRBV7-9, with D possibly being TRBD1 (5 bases). The germline CDR1 and CDR2 sequences are SEHNR and FQNEAQ (reference sequence). V was cut by 2 bases and J by 2 bases, with 21 bases left in between. CDR3 size: 19 residues. CDR3 region: CASSLQGGVLRLNTGELFF. CDR3 coding DNA: TGTGCCAGCAGCTTACAGGGCGGCGTGCTACGGCTAAACACCGGGGAGCTGTTTTTT.

This clonotype was observed at least ten times. The chain links TRBV25-1 to TRBJ2-7; D may correspond to TRBD1 or TRBD2 (5 bases each). V lost 1 base, J lost 6 bases, and 13 bases lay in between. This CDR3 region has 14 residues. Germline assignment: CDR1 MGHDK and CDR2 SYGVNS. The CDR3 here is CASSESGLRGEQYF. The CDR3 coding sequence is TGTGCCAGCAGTGAATCGGGCCTGAGGGGCGAGCAGTACTTC.

In this sample, this clonotype turned up many times. V is TRBV6-6 and J is TRBJ1-3, with D possibly TRBD1 on 5 matching bases. The CDR3 is 13 amino acids. Germline loops: CDR1 MNHNY, CDR2 SVGAGI (reference sequence). Trimming left V 0 bases short and J 5 bases short, with 5 bases between. CDR3 protein: CASSYSDRNTIYF. Written as DNA, the CDR3 is TGTGCCAGCAGTTACTCGGACAGAAACACCATATATTTT.

On this clonotype itself: A much more abundant neighbour one base away suggests this may be a read error. The final CDR3 position lacks the conserved phenylalanine or tryptophan, pointing to a likely read error. J is TRBJ1-3 and V is TRBV20-1, with 11 bases identical to TRBD1. The CDR3 has 14 amino acids. V trimming: 6 bases; J trimming: 4 bases; junction bases outside the gene matches: 5. Per the germline V gene, CDR1 is DFQATT and CDR2 is SNEGSKA (reference sequence). The CDR3 sequence: CSAPGQGEGNTIYY. DNA of the CDR3: TGCAGTGCACCGGGACAGGGGGAAGGAAACACCATATATTAT.

About this clonotype: With a much larger clone just one base away, this may be a read error. The CDR3 sequence is CASSLATVWGLNTEAFF. The CDR3 DNA sequence: TGTGCCAGCAGCTTAGCGACCGTGTGGGGTTTGAACACTGAAGCTTTCTTT. The genes are TRBV7-9 and TRBJ1-1; no firm D call. CDR3 length equals 17 residues. The ends were cut back, 0 bases at V and 0 bases at J, with 14 bases in the middle. From germline, CDR1 is SEHNR and CDR2 FQNEAQ (reference sequence).

With regard to this clonotype: Given the absence of the conserved phenylalanine or tryptophan at the CDR3 end, a read error is likely. No DNA is shown, since the ends of the CDR3 on it are uncertain; the CDR3 is the one TCRdb lists. The chain combines TRBV29-1 with TRBJ2-5; TRBD1, the D gene given by the table, was not confirmed from the DNA. Termini included, the CDR3 measures 16 amino acids. Germline CDR1 and CDR2: SQVTM and ANQGSEA. This CDR3 reads CTAKPYLQTGQETKYL.